Listed below are T cell receptor beta chains from one sample, sequenced in a study of monozygotic twins with cystic fibrosis. The method was immunoSEQ multiplex PCR; TCRdb's version includes in-frame clones alone and lacks a portion of them. The table includes fewer than 30,000 clones, 90% detected once. The sequenced sample was blood. The receptors originated from a girl aged 2 to 9 with cystic fibrosis. Each CDR3 is given with its conserved first and last residue. Fields, in order: clone size, J gene, D gene, V gene, CDR3 DNA, CDR3 protein. The D gene is left open where the match is weak. A row's size may be missing; if present it is once, few, many or a size class.

-,TRBJ1-2,-,TRBV10-1,TGCGCCAGACACTATGGCTACACCTTC,CARHYGYTF
-,TRBJ1-5,TRBD1,TRBV13,TGTGCCAGCAGCTTAGGTAGGGGGCGCGGCCAGCCCCAGCATTTT,CASSLGRGRGQPQHF
-,TRBJ1-3,-,TRBV21-1,TGTGCCAGCAGCAAAGGTCGTGGGTGGAGGGGAAACACCATATATTTT,CASSKGRGWRGNTIYF
-,TRBJ1-4,-,TRBV4-2,TGTGCCAGCAGCCAAGATACGGGGGGGGCGGATGAAAAACTGTTTTTT,CASSQDTGGADEKLFF
few,TRBJ2-2,-,TRBV6-5,TGTGCCAGCAACACTTCAGGGGCCGGGGAGCTGTTTTTT,CASNTSGAGELFF
-,TRBJ2-4,TRBD1,TRBV7-2,TGTGCCAGCAGCCCGCGACAGGGGGCCAAAAACATTCAGTACTTC,CASSPRQGAKNIQYF
-,TRBJ2-3,-,TRBV19,TGTGCCAGTAGTAGGGGGAATACGCAGTATTTT,CASSRGNTQYF
-,TRBJ2-5,TRBD2,TRBV10-2,TGCGCCAGGAAAGCGGGGGCCCAAGAGACCCAGTACTTC,CARKAGAQETQYF
once,TRBJ2-2,TRBD2,TRBV9,TGTGCCAGCAGCGCCAGACTAGCGGATGTGACCGGGGAGCTGTTTTTT,CASSARLADVTGELFF
-,TRBJ2-2,-,TRBV7-8,TGTGCCAGCAGCTCAGCATCGGGGCACACCGGGGAGCTGTTTTTT,CASSSASGHTGELFF
-,TRBJ2-1,TRBD2,TRBV7-2,TGTGCCAGCAGCATAACAGGGGCTGGTAGCGGGGGGCTCGGTGAGCAGTTCTTC,CASSITGAGSGGLGEQFF
-,TRBJ2-3,-,TRBV4-2,TGTGCCAGCAGCCAAGGTGAGTCGACGGGGGATCGAAGCACAGATACGCAGTATTTT,CASSQGESTGDRSTDTQYF
once,TRBJ2-7,-,TRBV6-5,TGTGCCAGCAGTACCCCGGGACCGGTCTCCTACGAGCAGTACTTC,CASSTPGPVSYEQYF
-,TRBJ2-6,-,TRBV9,TGTGCCAGCAGCACACGACGGATGACGAACTCTGGTGCCAACGTCCTGACTTTC,CASSTRRMTNSGANVLTF
-,TRBJ2-7,-,TRBV7-8,TGTGCCAGCAGCTTAGATCTCATGTACGACGAGCAGTACTTC,CASSLDLMYDEQYF
-,TRBJ1-1,-,TRBV21-1,TGTGCCAGCAGCAAAGACCGGCCCCGACGGGTGGACACTGAAGCTTTCTTT,CASSKDRPRRVDTEAFF
-,TRBJ2-7,TRBD2,TRBV2,TGTGCCAGAAGCTTTTCCGGACTAGCGGGGGGCTACGAGCAGTACTTC,CARSFSGLAGGYEQYF
-,TRBJ2-3,TRBD2,TRBV7-2,TGTGCCAGCAGCCCAAGCGGGACTACCCTCACAGATACGCAGTATTTT,CASSPSGTTLTDTQYF
-,TRBJ1-3,-,TRBV6-1,TGTGCCAGCAGTGATTTTAGGAGCTCTGGAAACACCATATATTTT,CASSDFRSSGNTIYF
-,TRBJ1-2,TRBD1,TRBV13,TGTGCCAGCAGCCCGGGGACAGGCAACTATGGCTACACCTTC,CASSPGTGNYGYTF
-,TRBJ2-3,-,TRBV5-4,TGTGCCAGCAGCTTGTTTGGAGGGGCGGTAGATACGCAGTATTTT,CASSLFGGAVDTQYF
-,TRBJ1-5,-,TRBV5-1,TGCGCCAGCAGCCCCATGCCGGGGGAGGATCAGCCCCAGCATTTT,CASSPMPGEDQPQHF
once,TRBJ2-7,TRBD1,TRBV7-3,TGTGCCAGCAGCTTTGGACAGGCCTACGAGCAGTACTTC,CASSFGQAYEQYF
-,TRBJ1-3,-,TRBV25-1,TGTGCCAGCAGTGTGGGGGGGCGCCCCGGAAACACCATATATTTT,CASSVGGRPGNTIYF
once,TRBJ2-3,-,TRBV27,TGTGCCAGCAGTTTATTGGCACGAAGCACAGATACGCAGTATTTT,CASSLLARSTDTQYF
-,TRBJ2-7,-,TRBV9,TGTGCCAGCAGCGGACTAGGGAATTCCTACGAGCAGTACTTC,CASSGLGNSYEQYF
-,TRBJ1-2,-,TRBV5-6,TGTGCCAGCAGCTCTACCCTTGCCACCCGAAGTTATGGTCGGGGCTACACCTTC,CASSSTLATRSYGRGYTF
-,TRBJ1-3,-,TRBV5-5,TGTGCCAGCAGCTTGGGCTCTGGAAACACCATATATTTT,CASSLGSGNTIYF
-,TRBJ2-7,TRBD1,TRBV6-5,TGTGCCAGCGGACCGACAGGGGTTCGTTCCTACGAGCAGTACTTC,CASGPTGVRSYEQYF
-,TRBJ2-7,TRBD2,TRBV5-4,TGTGCCAGCAGCTGGAAACTAGCGGGGGGGCAATACGAGCAGTACTTC,CASSWKLAGGQYEQYF
once,TRBJ1-1,-,TRBV6-5,TGTGCCTGCGAGGGCGCATGGGGGACTGAAGCTTTCTTT,CACEGAWGTEAFF
-,TRBJ1-6,TRBD1,TRBV7-3,TGTGCCAGCAGCTTAACCGGTGCAGGGGGATCACCCCTCCACTTT,CASSLTGAGGSPLHF
-,TRBJ1-1,-,TRBV30,TGTGCCCAGGGGTTCGGTCCCACTGAAGCTTTCTTT,CAQGFGPTEAFF